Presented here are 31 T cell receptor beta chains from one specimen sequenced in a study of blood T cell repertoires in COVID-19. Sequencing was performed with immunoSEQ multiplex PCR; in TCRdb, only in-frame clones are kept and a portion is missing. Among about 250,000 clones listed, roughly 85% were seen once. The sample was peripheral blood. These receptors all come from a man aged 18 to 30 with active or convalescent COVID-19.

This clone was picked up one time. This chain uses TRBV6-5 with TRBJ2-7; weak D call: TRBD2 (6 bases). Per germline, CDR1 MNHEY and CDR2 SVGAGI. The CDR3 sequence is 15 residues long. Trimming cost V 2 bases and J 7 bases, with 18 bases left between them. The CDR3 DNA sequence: TGTGCCAGCAGTTACGGGAGGTTCGGTGTGGGGGAGCAGTACTTC. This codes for CASSYGRFGVGEQYF.

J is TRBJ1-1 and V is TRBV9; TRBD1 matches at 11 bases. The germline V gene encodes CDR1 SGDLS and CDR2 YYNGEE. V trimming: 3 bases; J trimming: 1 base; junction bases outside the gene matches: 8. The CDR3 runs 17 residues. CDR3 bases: TGTGCCAGCAGCGCCACCGGGACAGGGGGTAGGAACACTGAAGCTTTCTTT. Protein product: CASSATGTGGRNTEAFF. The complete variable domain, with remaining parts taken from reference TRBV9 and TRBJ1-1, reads DSGVTQTPKHLITATGQRVTLRCSPRSGDLSVYWYQQSLDQGLQFLIQYYNGEERAKGNILERFSAQQFPDLHSELNLSSLELGDSALYFCASSATGTGGRNTEAFFGQGTRLTVV.

The CDR3 spells CASSSLTGGTEAFF. For the CDR3, the DNA is TGCGCCAGCAGCTCCTTAACAGGGGGCACTGAAGCTTTCTTT. The J gene is TRBJ1-1, the V gene TRBV5-1; 8 positions match TRBD1. CDR1 and CDR2 from the germline V gene are SGHRS and YFSETQ. The CDR3 totals 14 residues. The ends lost 3 bases at V and 4 bases at J; junction bases unmatched: 5.

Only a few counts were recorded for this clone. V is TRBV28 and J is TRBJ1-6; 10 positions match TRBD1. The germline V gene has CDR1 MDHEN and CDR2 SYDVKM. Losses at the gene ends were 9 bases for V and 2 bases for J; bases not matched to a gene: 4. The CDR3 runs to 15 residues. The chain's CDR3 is CASRQGAPYNSPLHF. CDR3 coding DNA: TGTGCCAGTCGACAGGGGGCTCCCTATAATTCACCCCTCCACTTT. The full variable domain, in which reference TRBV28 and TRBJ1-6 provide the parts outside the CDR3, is DVKVTQSSRYLVKRTGEKVFLECVQDMDHENMFWYRQDPGLGLRLIYFSYDVKMKEKGDIPEGYSVSREKKERFSLILESASTNQTSMYLCASRQGAPYNSPLHFGNGTRLTVT.

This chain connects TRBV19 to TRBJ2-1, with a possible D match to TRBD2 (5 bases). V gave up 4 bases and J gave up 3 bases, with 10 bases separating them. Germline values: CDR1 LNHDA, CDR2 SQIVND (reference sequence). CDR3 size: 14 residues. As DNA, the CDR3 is TGTGCCAGTAGTAGGGCGGGCCTCTACAATGAGCAGTTCTTC. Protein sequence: CASSRAGLYNEQFF.

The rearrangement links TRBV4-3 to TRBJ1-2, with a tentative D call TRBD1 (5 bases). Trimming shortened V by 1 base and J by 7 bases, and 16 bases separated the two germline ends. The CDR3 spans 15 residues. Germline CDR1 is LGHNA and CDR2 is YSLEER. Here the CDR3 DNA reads TGCGCCAGCAGCCAAGTAGGAGGGGCGCCAGGTGGCTACACCTTC. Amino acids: CASSQVGGAPGGYTF.

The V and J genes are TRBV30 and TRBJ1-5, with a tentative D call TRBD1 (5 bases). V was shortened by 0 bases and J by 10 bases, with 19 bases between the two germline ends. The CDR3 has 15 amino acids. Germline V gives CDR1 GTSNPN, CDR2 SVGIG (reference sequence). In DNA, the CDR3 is TGTGCCTGGAGTGTTAAGGCGACAGAGCGTAGCCCCCAGCATTTT. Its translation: CAWSVKATERSPQHF. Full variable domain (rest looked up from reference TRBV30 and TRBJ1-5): SQTIHQWPATLVQPVGSPLSLECTVEGTSNPNLYWYRQAAGRGLQLLFYSVGIGQISSEVPQNLSASRPQDRQFILSSKKLLLSDSGFYLCAWSVKATERSPQHFGDGTRLSIL.

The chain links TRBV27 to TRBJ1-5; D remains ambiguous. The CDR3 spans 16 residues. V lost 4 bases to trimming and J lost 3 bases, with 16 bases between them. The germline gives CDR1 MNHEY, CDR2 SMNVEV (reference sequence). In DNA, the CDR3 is TGTGCCAGCAGTTACCGTCCTATCGACATCAATCAGCCCCAGCATTTT. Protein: CASSYRPIDINQPQHF.

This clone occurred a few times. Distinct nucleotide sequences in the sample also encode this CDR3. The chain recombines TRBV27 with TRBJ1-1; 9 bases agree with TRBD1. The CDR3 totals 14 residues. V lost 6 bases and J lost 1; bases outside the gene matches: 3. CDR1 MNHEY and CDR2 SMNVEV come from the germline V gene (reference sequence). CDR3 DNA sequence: TGTGCCAGCAGCTTGGGACAGGGGAACACTGAAGCTTTCTTT. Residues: CASSLGQGNTEAFF.

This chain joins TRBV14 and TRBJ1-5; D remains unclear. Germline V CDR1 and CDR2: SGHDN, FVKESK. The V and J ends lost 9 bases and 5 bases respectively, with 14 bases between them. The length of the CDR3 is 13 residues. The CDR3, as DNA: TGTGCCAGTTCATCCGGGGTCCATCAGCCCCAGCATTTT. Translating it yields CASSSGVHQPQHF.

CDR3 in amino acids: CASSLGQGSDTQYF. CDR3 DNA sequence: TGTGCCAGCAGCTTGGGGCAGGGTTCAGATACGCAGTATTTT. The V and J genes are TRBV5-5 and TRBJ2-3; D is possibly TRBD1 (5 bases). The V gene's germline CDR1 is SGHKS and CDR2 YYEKEE (reference sequence). Trimming took 0 bases from V and 4 from J, leaving 9 bases between them. The CDR3 runs to 14 residues. The full variable domain, completed using reference TRBV5-5 and TRBJ2-3, is DAGVTQSPTHLIKTRGQQVTLRCSPISGHKSVSWYQQVLGQGPQFIFQYYEKEERGRGNFPDRFSARQFPNYSSELNVNALLLGDSALYLCASSLGQGSDTQYFGPGTRLTVL.

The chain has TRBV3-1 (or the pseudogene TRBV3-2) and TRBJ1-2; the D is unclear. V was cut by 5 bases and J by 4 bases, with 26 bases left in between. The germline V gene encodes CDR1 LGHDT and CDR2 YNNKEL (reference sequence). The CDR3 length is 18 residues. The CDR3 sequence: CASSSEGRHDGPLYGYTF. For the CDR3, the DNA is TGTGCCAGCAGCTCTGAGGGTAGACATGACGGACCACTCTATGGCTACACCTTC.

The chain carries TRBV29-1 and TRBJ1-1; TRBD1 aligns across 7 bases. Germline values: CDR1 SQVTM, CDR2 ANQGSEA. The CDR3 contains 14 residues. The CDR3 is CSVNEGARGTEAFF. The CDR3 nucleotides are TGCAGTGTTAATGAGGGGGCGAGGGGCACTGAAGCTTTCTTT.

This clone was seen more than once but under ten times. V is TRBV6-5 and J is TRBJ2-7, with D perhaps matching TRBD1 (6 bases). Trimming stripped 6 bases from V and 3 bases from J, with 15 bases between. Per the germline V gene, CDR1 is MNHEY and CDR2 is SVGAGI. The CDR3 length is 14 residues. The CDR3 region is CASSTWADSYEQYF. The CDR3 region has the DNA TGTGCCAGCAGCACCTGGGCGGACAGCTACGAGCAGTACTTC.

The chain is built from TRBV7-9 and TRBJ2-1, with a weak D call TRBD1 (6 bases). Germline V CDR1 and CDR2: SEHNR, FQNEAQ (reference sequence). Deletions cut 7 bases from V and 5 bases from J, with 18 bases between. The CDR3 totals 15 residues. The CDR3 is CASTPRWGPNNEQFF. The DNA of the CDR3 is TGTGCCAGCACCCCTCGGTGGGGGCCGAACAATGAGCAGTTCTTC. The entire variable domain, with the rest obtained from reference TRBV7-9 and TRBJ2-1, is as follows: DTGVSQNPRHKITKRGQNVTFRCDPISEHNRLYWYRQTLGQGPEFLTYFQNEAQLEKSRLLSDRFSAERPKGSFSTLEIQRTEQGDSAMYLCASTPRWGPNNEQFFGPGTRLTVL.

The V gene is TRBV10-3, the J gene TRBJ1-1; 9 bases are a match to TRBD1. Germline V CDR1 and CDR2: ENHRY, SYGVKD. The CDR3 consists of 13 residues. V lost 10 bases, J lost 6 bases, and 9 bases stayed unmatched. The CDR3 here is CATQRQGGPEAFF. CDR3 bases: TGTGCCACCCAACGACAGGGGGGACCTGAAGCTTTCTTT.

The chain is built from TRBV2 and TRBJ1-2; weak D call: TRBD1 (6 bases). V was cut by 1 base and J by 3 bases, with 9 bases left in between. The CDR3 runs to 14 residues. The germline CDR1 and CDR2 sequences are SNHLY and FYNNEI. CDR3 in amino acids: CASSEGGLDYGYTF. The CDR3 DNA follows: TGTGCCAGCAGTGAAGGGGGGCTGGACTATGGCTACACCTTC.

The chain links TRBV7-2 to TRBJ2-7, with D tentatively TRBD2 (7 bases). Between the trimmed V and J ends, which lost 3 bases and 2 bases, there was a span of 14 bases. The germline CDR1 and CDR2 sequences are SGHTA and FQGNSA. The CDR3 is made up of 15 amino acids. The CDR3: CASSLGRGPAYEQYF. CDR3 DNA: TGTGCCAGCAGCTTGGGGCGGGGGCCCGCCTACGAGCAGTACTTC.

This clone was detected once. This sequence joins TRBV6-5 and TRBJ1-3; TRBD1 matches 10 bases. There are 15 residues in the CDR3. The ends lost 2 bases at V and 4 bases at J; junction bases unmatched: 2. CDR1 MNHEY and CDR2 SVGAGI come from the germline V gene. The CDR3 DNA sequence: TGTGCCAGCAGTTACCCGACAGGGGGCGGAAACACCATATATTTT. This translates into CASSYPTGGGNTIYF.

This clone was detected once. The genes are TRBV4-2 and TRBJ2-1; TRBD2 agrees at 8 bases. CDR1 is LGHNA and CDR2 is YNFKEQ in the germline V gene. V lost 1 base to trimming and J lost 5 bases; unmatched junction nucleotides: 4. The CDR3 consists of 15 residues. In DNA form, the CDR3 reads TGTGCCAGCAGCCAAGGCCCGACTAGCGACAATGAGCAGTTCTTC. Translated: CASSQGPTSDNEQFF.

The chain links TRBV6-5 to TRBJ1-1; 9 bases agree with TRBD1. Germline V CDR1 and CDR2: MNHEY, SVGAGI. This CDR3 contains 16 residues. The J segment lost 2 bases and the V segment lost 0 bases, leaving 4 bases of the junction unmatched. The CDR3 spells CASSYSWTGANTEAFF. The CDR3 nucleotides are TGTGCCAGCAGTTACTCGTGGACAGGGGCTAACACTGAAGCTTTCTTT.

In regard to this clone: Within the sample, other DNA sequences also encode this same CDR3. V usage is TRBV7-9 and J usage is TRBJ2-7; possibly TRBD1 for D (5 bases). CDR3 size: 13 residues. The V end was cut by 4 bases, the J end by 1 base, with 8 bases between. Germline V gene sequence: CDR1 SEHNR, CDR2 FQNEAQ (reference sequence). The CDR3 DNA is TGTGCCAGCAGCTCCAGGGATTCCTACGAGCAGTACTTC. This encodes CASSSRDSYEQYF. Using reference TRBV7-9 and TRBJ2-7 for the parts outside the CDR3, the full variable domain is DTGVSQNPRHKITKRGQNVTFRCDPISEHNRLYWYRQTLGQGPEFLTYFQNEAQLEKSRLLSDRFSAERPKGSFSTLEIQRTEQGDSAMYLCASSSRDSYEQYFGPGTRLTVT.

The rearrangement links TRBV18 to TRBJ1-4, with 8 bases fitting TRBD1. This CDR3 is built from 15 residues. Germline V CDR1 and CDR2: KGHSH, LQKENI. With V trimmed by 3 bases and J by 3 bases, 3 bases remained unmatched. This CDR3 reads CASSPKQGANEKLFF. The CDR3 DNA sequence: TGTGCCAGCTCACCGAAACAGGGGGCTAATGAAAAACTGTTTTTT.

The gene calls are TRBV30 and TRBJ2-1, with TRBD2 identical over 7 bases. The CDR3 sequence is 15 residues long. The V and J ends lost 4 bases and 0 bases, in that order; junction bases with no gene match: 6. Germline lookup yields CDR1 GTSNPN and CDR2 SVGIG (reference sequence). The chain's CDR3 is CAWIGAGVSYNEQFF. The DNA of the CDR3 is TGTGCCTGGATCGGGGCGGGGGTCTCCTACAATGAGCAGTTCTTC.

The CDR3 coding sequence is TGTGCCAGCAGTTACTCGGAGGGTGGAGAAGAAAAACTGTTTTTT. It is translated as CASSYSEGGEEKLFF. This chain links TRBV6-6 with TRBJ1-4; D is unclear. The germline CDR1 and CDR2 sequences are MNHNY and SVGAGI (reference sequence). With 0 bases removed from V and 8 bases from J, the gap between germline ends came to 13 bases. The CDR3 is 15 amino acids.

DNA of the CDR3: TGTGCCAGTAGTATAGGAACAGGCGGCCATGAGCAGTTCTTC. Its protein product is CASSIGTGGHEQFF. The chain uses TRBV19 and TRBJ2-1; perhaps TRBD1 as D (5 bases). There are 14 residues in the CDR3. The V gene's germline CDR1 is LNHDA and CDR2 SQIVND (reference sequence). V was pared by 1 base and J by 8 bases, with 12 bases between. Supplemented by reference TRBV19 and TRBJ2-1, the full variable domain reads DGGITQSPKYLFRKEGQNVTLSCEQNLNHDAMYWYRQDPGQGLRLIYYSQIVNDFQKGDIAEGYSVSREKKESFPLTVTSAQKNPTAFYLCASSIGTGGHEQFFGPGTRLTVL.

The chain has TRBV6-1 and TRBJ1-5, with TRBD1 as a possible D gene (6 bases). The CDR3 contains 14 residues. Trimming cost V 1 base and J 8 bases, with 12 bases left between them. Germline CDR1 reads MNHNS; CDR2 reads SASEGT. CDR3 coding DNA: TGTGCCAGCAGTGAAGGCCCAGGGGCTGAGCCCCAGCATTTT. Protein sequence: CASSEGPGAEPQHF.

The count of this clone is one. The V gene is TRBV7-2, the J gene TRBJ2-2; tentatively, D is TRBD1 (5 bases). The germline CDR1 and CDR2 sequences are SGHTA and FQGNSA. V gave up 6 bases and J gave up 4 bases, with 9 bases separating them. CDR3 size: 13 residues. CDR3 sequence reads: CASSSDSTGELFF. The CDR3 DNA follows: TGTGCCAGCAGTTCCGACAGCACCGGGGAGCTGTTTTTT.

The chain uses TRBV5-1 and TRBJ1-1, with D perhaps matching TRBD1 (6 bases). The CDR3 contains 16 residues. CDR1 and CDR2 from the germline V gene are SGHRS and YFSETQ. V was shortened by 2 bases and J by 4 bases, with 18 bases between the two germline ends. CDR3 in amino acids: CASSLPLTGPSTEAFF. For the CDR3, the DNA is TGCGCCAGCAGCTTACCACTGACAGGCCCCAGCACTGAAGCTTTCTTT.

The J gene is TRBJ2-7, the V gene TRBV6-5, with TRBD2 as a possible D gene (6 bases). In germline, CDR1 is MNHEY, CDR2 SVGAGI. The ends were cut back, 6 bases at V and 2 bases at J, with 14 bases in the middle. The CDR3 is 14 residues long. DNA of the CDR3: TGTGCCAGCAGCACCCCGGGACTTACCTACGAGCAGTACTTC. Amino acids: CASSTPGLTYEQYF.

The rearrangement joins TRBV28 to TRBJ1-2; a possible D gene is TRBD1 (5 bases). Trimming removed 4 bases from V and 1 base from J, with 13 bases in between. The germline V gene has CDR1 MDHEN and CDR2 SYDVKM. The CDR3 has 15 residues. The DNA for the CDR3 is TGTGCCAGCAGTTACCCGATGGGGGGTAACTATGGCTACACCTTC. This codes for CASSYPMGGNYGYTF.